These 21 T cell receptor beta chains were sequenced from one sample in a study of response to subunit inactivated influenza vaccine. TCRdb reprocessed the RT-PCR reads with MiXCR, giving one entry per CDR3 protein. The sample gives a few hundred thousand distinct CDR3 sequences, less than 15% of which show up once; over 8.5% is in the top ten. This specimen was PBMCs from blood, taken less than 13 days after vaccination. The receptors come from a middle-aged man who received an inactivated influenza vaccine.

This clonotype turned up a few times. The chain combines TRBV5-1 with TRBJ2-3, with TRBD1 matching over 11 bases. Trimming at V came to 7 bases and at J to 5 bases, leaving 6 bases not matched to a gene. From germline, CDR1 is SGHRS and CDR2 YFSETQ. The CDR3 totals 14 residues. This CDR3 reads CASCRTGGVDTQYF. The CDR3 DNA reads as TGCGCCAGCTGCAGGACAGGGGGCGTAGATACGCAGTATTTT.

This chain links TRBV7-2 with TRBJ2-7; 9 nucleotides agree with TRBD2. The CDR3 has 17 residues. Trimming at V came to 0 bases and at J to 2 bases, leaving 8 bases not matched to a gene. Germline CDR1 SGHTA, CDR2 FQGNSA. Written as DNA, the CDR3 is TGTGCCAGCAGCTTAGCGAGAACCGGGACTAGCCCCTACGAGCAGTACTTC. Translated: CASSLARTGTSPYEQYF.

This clonotype was seen only a few times. This sequence joins TRBV15 and TRBJ1-2; 12 positions agree with TRBD1. The germline CDR1 and CDR2 sequences are LNHNV and YYDKDF (reference sequence). J gave up 6 bases and V 0 bases, and 2 bases lay outside the gene matches. The CDR3 spans 15 residues. The CDR3 spells CATSRDGTGGDGYTF. In DNA, the CDR3 is TGTGCCACCAGCAGAGACGGGACAGGGGGCGATGGCTACACCTTC.

This chain connects TRBV7-2 to TRBJ2-5; 15 nucleotides align to TRBD2. This CDR3 is 15 amino acids long. Trimming took 5 bases from V and 5 from J; bases not matched to a gene: 3. The germline V gene has CDR1 SGHTA and CDR2 FQGNSA. For the CDR3, the DNA is TGTGCCAGCAGCCCAGGGACTAGCGGGGGGGAGACCCAGTACTTC. This translates into CASSPGTSGGETQYF.

J is TRBJ2-7 and V is TRBV11-2; tentatively, D is TRBD1 (6 bases). Trimming shortened V by 5 bases and J by 7 bases, and 12 bases separated the two germline ends. The CDR3 runs 12 residues. CDR1 is SGHAT, CDR2 FQNNGV, per germline. The CDR3 bases are TGTGCCAGCAGCCTGCAGGGGTGGGAGCAGTACTTC. Protein sequence: CASSLQGWEQYF. Full variable domain (rest looked up from reference TRBV11-2 and TRBJ2-7): EAGVAQSPRYKIIEKRQSVAFWCNPISGHATLYWYQQILGQGPKLLIQFQNNGVVDDSQLPKDRFSAERLKGVDSTLKIQPAKLEDSAVYLCASSLQGWEQYFGPGTRLTVT.

The chain has TRBV20-1 and TRBJ2-1; tentatively, D is TRBD1 (5 bases). Germline V gene data show CDR1 as DFQATT and CDR2 as SNEGSKA (reference sequence). CDR3 length equals 13 residues. Trimming shortened V by 5 bases and J by 7 bases, and 15 bases separated the two germline ends. The CDR3 DNA is TGCAGTGCTGGACATAAGATCCGAAATGAGCAGTTCTTC. Translation: CSAGHKIRNEQFF.

The rearrangement joins TRBV7-8 to TRBJ2-2; no clear D. V was cut by 2 bases and J by 6 bases, with 10 bases left in between. The CDR3 is 14 amino acids. Per the germline V gene, CDR1 is SGHVS and CDR2 is FQNEAQ. The DNA of the CDR3 is TGTGCCAGCAGCTTACGGGTCCCAGCCGGGGAGCTGTTTTTT. This codes for CASSLRVPAGELFF.

The V and J genes are TRBV4-3 and TRBJ1-1, with TRBD1 matching over 10 bases. CDR1 and CDR2 from the germline V gene are LGHNA and YSLEER. CDR3 length: 15 residues. J was trimmed by 6 bases and V by 1 base; bases with no gene match: 5. The CDR3 DNA follows: TGCGCCAGCAGCCAAGCGACAGGGGGCGGTGCTGAAGCTTTCTTT. As protein: CASSQATGGGAEAFF.

Concerning this clonotype itself: A clone one base away is much larger, so this may be a read error. The chain uses TRBV5-6 and TRBJ2-1, with D uncertain. The CDR3 length is 15 residues. Per germline, CDR1 SGHDT and CDR2 YYEEEE. CDR3 sequence: CASSVSTIQYNEQCF. CDR3 nucleotide sequence: TGTGCCAGCAGCGTGTCCACTATCCAGTACAATGAGCAGTGCTTC.

The chain employs TRBV5-1 and TRBJ2-7; 11 nucleotides line up with TRBD2. Germline V gene data show CDR1 as SGHRS and CDR2 as YFSETQ. V was pared by 3 bases and J by 7 bases, with 9 bases of the junction left unmatched. This CDR3 is built from 15 residues. CDR3 amino acids: CASSSPSGRTLEQYF. The DNA for the CDR3 is TGCGCCAGCAGCTCGCCTAGCGGGAGGACCTTGGAGCAGTACTTC.

This clonotype has a count of ten or more. This rearrangement joins TRBV5-1 to TRBJ2-1, with D maybe TRBD1 (6 bases). The length of the CDR3 is 15 residues. Germline V gene lookup returns CDR1 SGHRS and CDR2 YFSETQ. V shed 1 base and J shed 4 bases, with 12 bases lying between them. The CDR3 sequence is CASSLTQGKYNEQFF. For the CDR3, the DNA is TGCGCCAGCAGCTTGACACAGGGAAAATACAATGAGCAGTTCTTC.

The V and J genes are TRBV20-1 and TRBJ2-1; 8 nucleotides line up with TRBD2. This CDR3 is 16 amino acids long. CDR1 is DFQATT, CDR2 SNEGSKA, per germline (reference sequence). Trimming cost V 5 bases and J 8 bases; bases outside gene matches: 17. The CDR3 region has the DNA TGCAGTGCTCCCCCCACTCGAGCGGGAGTCATCGATGAGCAGTTCTTC. Translating it yields CSAPPTRAGVIDEQFF.

This clonotype showed up just a few times. The genes are TRBV25-1 and TRBJ1-6; 7 bases agree with TRBD1. V shed 6 bases and J 7 bases; nucleotides not matched to a gene: 9. Germline CDR1 and CDR2: MGHDK and SYGVNS. CDR3 size: 15 residues. The CDR3 is CASRHPGQINSPLHF. CDR3 nucleotide sequence: TGTGCCAGCAGACATCCGGGACAGATCAATTCACCCCTCCACTTT.

The sample holds many counts of this clonotype. The chain uses TRBV4-2 and TRBJ2-7; perhaps TRBD2 as D (5 bases). V was shortened by 1 base and J by 2 bases, with 12 bases between the two germline ends. The germline gives CDR1 LGHNA, CDR2 YNFKEQ. CDR3 length: 15 amino acids. As DNA, the CDR3 is TGTGCCAGCAGCCAAGGAGTACTAGTTCCCTACGAGCAGTACTTC. This translates into CASSQGVLVPYEQYF.

The chain carries TRBV24-1 and TRBJ2-1; weak D call: TRBD2 (6 bases). Trimming removed 5 bases at V and 7 bases at J, with 11 bases between. This CDR3 is built from 13 residues. Looked up from germline, CDR1 is KGHDR and CDR2 is SFDVKD. Here the CDR3 reads CATSAGGVNEQFF. CDR3 in DNA: TGTGCCACCAGTGCTGGAGGGGTTAATGAGCAGTTCTTC.

The chain employs TRBV29-1 and TRBJ2-5, with 8 bases matching TRBD1. The CDR3 runs to 13 residues. The V segment lost 5 bases and the J segment 4 bases; nucleotides outside the gene matches: 6. Germline V lookup: CDR1 SQVTM, CDR2 ANQGSEA. CDR3 sequence reads: CSVMPGGGETQYF. The CDR3 nucleotides are TGCAGCGTTATGCCAGGGGGCGGAGAGACCCAGTACTTC.

The chain is built from TRBV20-1 and TRBJ2-3, with D possibly matching TRBD1 (5 bases). V was pared by 6 bases and J by 3 bases, with 10 bases between. There are 12 residues in the CDR3. CDR1 DFQATT and CDR2 SNEGSKA come from the germline V gene (reference sequence). CDR3 residues: CSAHAGTDTQYF. The CDR3 nucleotides are TGCAGTGCCCACGCAGGGACAGATACGCAGTATTTT.

This chain joins TRBV7-9 and TRBJ2-1; D is perhaps TRBD1 or TRBD2 (5 bases each). This CDR3 spans 15 amino acids. V was pared by 5 bases and J by 5 bases, with 16 bases between. Germline V gives CDR1 SEHNR, CDR2 FQNEAQ (reference sequence). The CDR3 sequence is CASSRRDLSDNEQFF. The CDR3 DNA reads TGTGCCAGCAGCCGCCGGGACCTGTCTGACAATGAGCAGTTCTTC.

The chain is built from TRBV29-1 and TRBJ2-3; either TRBD1 or TRBD2 may fit D (5 bases each). Germline CDR1 is SQVTM and CDR2 is ANQGSEA. This CDR3 has 12 amino acids. V shed 6 bases and J shed 2 bases, with 9 bases lying between them. The CDR3 nucleotides read TGCAGCGTCAGGGAGATCACAGATACGCAGTATTTT. This sequence encodes CSVREITDTQYF.

The V and J genes are TRBV20-1 and TRBJ2-2; TRBD1 is a possible D gene (6 bases). Trimming stripped 0 bases from V and 5 bases from J, with 16 bases between. This CDR3 comprises 16 residues. Germline values: CDR1 DFQATT, CDR2 SNEGSKA (reference sequence). In DNA form, the CDR3 reads TGCAGTGCTAGAGATTTATTACAGGGTCGTACCGGGGAGCTGTTTTTT. Its translation is CSARDLLQGRTGELFF.

This chain joins TRBV6-2 or TRBV6-3 and TRBJ2-2, with a weak D call TRBD2 (6 bases). Germline-derived CDR1 and CDR2 are MNHEY and SVGEGT. V lost 6 bases to trimming and J lost 0 bases, with 11 bases between them. The CDR3 sequence is 15 residues long. CDR3: CASRFSGANTGELFF. The CDR3 nucleotides read TGTGCCAGCAGGTTTAGCGGAGCGAACACCGGGGAGCTGTTTTTT.